This T cell receptor (beta chain) was identified in a study of cytomegalovirus exposure and HLA in healthy donors (dated by TCRdb to 2017 to 2019). As for the study more broadly: According to an earlier analysis of a few hundred of the donors, 150 million to 200 million T cells yielded 117 million unique TCR beta sequences and 276 Gb of sequence data. The study combined high-throughput TCR immunosequencing, statistical association of individual TCRs with disease status, and machine learning to predict cytomegalovirus infection status. Both class I and class II loci were covered by HLA typing, at four-digit resolution. An early release covering over 500 HLA-typed donors comprised approximately 300 gigabases of sequencing data and 85 million to 100 million unique TCR sequences. Rather than drawing on any new phenotypic data, the later analysis identified candidate immune exposures from TCR beta sequences and the way those sequences occurred across donors. The study aimed to test whether cataloging public T cell receptors could reveal signatures of past pathogen exposure. Roughly 5 DR-DQ haplotypes were handled as single units for association and clustering because linkage in the cohort was strong. To decide whether each TCR beta V gene segment behaved as functional or pseudogenic, an earlier analysis of some 600 of the donors relied on high-throughput TCR beta sequencing. Of the 300 to 450 genotyped donors, approximately 80% were placed in the genetic ancestry cluster associated with self-reported Caucasian donors. Among some 400 genotyped donors of the cohort, an average of roughly 230,000 unique TCR beta nucleotide sequences was sequenced per donor, of which 15% to 20% were non-productive. Every discovery cohort repertoire had been produced on one sequencing platform. Donor age, sex, ethnicity and CMV serostatus were compiled together with the repertoire data. A later genetic analysis took genome-wide SNP genotypes for about 55% of the roughly 700 donors and used that subset as a discovery cohort. A separate validation cohort of 100 to 150 different subjects was used in addition to the roughly 700-subject first cohort. Typing coverage differed by locus: A, B, C, DRB1 and DQB1 were typed in about 620-640 donors, DQA1 in approximately 520, DPA1 in some 600, and DPB1 in 400 to 490. The study used immunosequencing to profile the T cell repertoires of approximately 630 subjects and linked those repertoires to cytomegalovirus serostatus. A later analysis re-examined previously published TCR beta repertoires from 600 to 700 donors and added high-resolution HLA genotyping to investigate patterns of TCR occurrence. Overall study results and their limits: A further reported finding was that TCR beta sequences accurately predicted the HLA-A and HLA-B alleles for most subjects in the first cohort. According to a later analysis, most CMV-associated TCR beta chains appeared to be HLA-restricted, and the HLA associations seemed to be driven largely by CMV exposure. Roughly 17 rarely observed V segments, including chromosome 9 orphons, were excluded from the earlier analysis of approximately 600 of the donors because counts were too low. A later genetic analysis associated a missense DCLRE1C variant with V-gene and J-gene trimming of TCR beta chains, and an independent cohort replicated the association. In vitro tests confirmed that a few of the cytomegalovirus-associated TCR beta chains recognize cytomegalovirus antigens. Assigning TCR associations to individual alleles was difficult when HLA alleles, especially DR and DQ, strongly co-occurred. Correlated functional status among segregating V segments might be attributable to linkage disequilibrium, but an unknown experimental factor could not be ruled out. An earlier analysis of approximately 570 of the donors showed that most TCR beta V segments appeared in productive rearrangements either about 87% or about 30% of the time, which broadly matched IMGT annotations. The authors suggested that the approach could potentially be generalized to other disease states and immunological phenotypes. Only TCR beta chains were sequenced in this cohort, and the absence of alpha or paired-chain data limited detectable features. Because some donors lacked HLA typing at each locus, the association tests relied only on the typed subset. A later analysis reported that several top co-occurrence clusters appeared linked to parvovirus B19, influenza, CMV and Epstein-Barr virus. Presence/absence analyses assumed roughly uniform sequencing depth across donors, an assumption that may not hold. Compared with equally common non-associated chains, HLA-associated TCR beta chains in a later analysis were more clonally expanded and had lower generation probabilities. Cytomegalovirus status was reported to be diagnosed by the classifier with high specificity and sensitivity in both the original and validation cohorts. Some IMGT-functional V segments, including TRBV6-2 and TRBV6-3, could not be distinguished by the 87-base-pair reads and were therefore excluded. According to a later genetic analysis, donors in an Asian-associated ancestry cluster had fewer N-insertions in productive TCRs than the roughly 670-donor mean. A later analysis found that TCR association rates varied across HLA loci, with DRB1 alleles showing the most associated TCRs and HLA-C alleles the fewest. For the cohort, immune exposure information was limited to CMV serostatus. A group of highly shared sequence variants was considered likely to be a technical artifact of the sequencing pipeline. Most TCR sequences were seen in very few donors, while some public TCRs were found in many individuals. A total of about 150 TCR beta chains were listed by the study as associated with cytomegalovirus. A later analysis associated some 17,000 TCR beta sequences with specific HLA alleles at a false discovery rate of 0.05.

Trimming removed 3 bases from V and 3 bases from J; the gene matches leave 6 bases unexplained. The CDR3 measures 15 amino acids from cysteine to phenylalanine. Just CDR3 DNA is preserved here, 45 bases in frame from base 1. In the germline V gene (reference sequence), CDR1 corresponds to MNHEY and CDR2 to SMNVEV. Comment on this clone: It has no known antigen specificity. Per-base qualities were not stored, and no clone one base away is much larger.

The receptor library was made with the immunoSEQ multiplex PCR assay. A mixture of 60 forward primers for TCR Vbeta segments and 13 reverse primers for TCR Jbeta segments was used in the multiplex PCR. The CDR3 region of rearranged TCR beta genes was amplified from genomic DNA by a multiplex PCR assay. On the Illumina HiSeq System, the amplified TCR beta libraries were sequenced as 87-base-pair reads. The published analysis was carried out like this. A later analysis tallied approximately 87 million unique TCR beta chains across the 700 or so repertoires, and about 12 million of those chains were shared by two or more donors. Raw reads were error-corrected and collapsed into unique sequences by a nearest-neighbor algorithm in which closely related sequences were merged to remove PCR and sequencing errors. CDR3 sequences were aligned to IMGT reference sequences to assign V, D and J gene segments. For a sequence to be retained, a match of at least six nucleotides to both a V gene segment and a J gene segment was required. A rearrangement was called productive if the CDR3 had no stop codons and remained in frame with V and J, and every other rearrangement was called non-productive. CDR3 was defined according to IMGT convention as the region running from the second conserved V-encoded cysteine to the conserved J-encoded phenylalanine. The earlier analysis of some 550 of the donors excluded any sequence lacking an unambiguous match to a single V gene segment. In an earlier analysis of roughly 500 of the donors, V segments were called functional above 56.7% productive rearrangements and were called segregating when the between-donor standard deviation exceeded 5%. A statistical classification framework was built for diagnosing cytomegalovirus status from the catalog of TCR beta chain sequences. V and J gene assignment, in a later analysis, came from comparing TCR nucleotide sequences with IMGT/GENE-DB human TR gene sequences. The TCRdist pipeline was used in a later analysis to assign CDR3 sequences and most-parsimonious VDJ recombination scenarios. In a later analysis, every TCR beta chain was defined by the combination of its CDR3 amino acid sequence and its V-gene family, and reads without a unique V-gene family were dropped. To address suspected cross-contamination and a sequencing artifact, a later analysis removed over 500 highly shared, low-generation-probability nucleotide sequences. In a later analysis, a clonal expansion index was calculated for each public chain from normalized within-repertoire ranks of inferred template counts. A later analysis computed generation probabilities with a VDJ recombination model fitted to out-of-frame rearrangements, and checked the results against IGoR. A later analysis scored TCR-TCR, TCR-HLA and TCR-CMV co-occurrence with hypergeometric tests, applying a repertoire-size bias correction to TCR pairs. In a later analysis, false discovery rates were estimated by permuting HLA or CMV assignments 20 times. In a later analysis, co-occurring TCRs were grouped with DBSCAN, and TCRdist sequence similarity was added when clustering was performed within HLA-allele-positive subsets. Repertoires with fewer than 30,000 or more than 120,000 public chains, plus five repertoires with anomalous nucleotide sharing, were excluded from co-occurrence clustering. TCRdb stores this immuneACCESS table with in-frame sequences only. Part of the clones is absent; in the studies checked, under half of the shortfall reflects unresolved V genes, and no reason is known for the rest. From that table come the V and J calls and clone size; the DNA was used to work out D and trimming. The sample table contains around 120,000 clones; only one count was recorded for 80% of them. The ten largest clones add up to roughly 2.5% of the sample.

In total, fewer than 750 healthy bone marrow donors made up the cohort. All cohort members were sampled while nominally healthy, although unrecorded immune exposures were likely present. The donor tested CMV seronegative and was one of the 352 seronegative cohort members. Each donor provided a peripheral blood sample, and peripheral blood mononuclear cells were used for TCR beta sequencing. The Qiagen DNeasy Blood Extraction Kit was used to extract genomic DNA from the blood cell samples. Specimen: PBMCs. This TCR was sampled from a man aged 25 to 45 in good health and CMV-seronegative. The sequence joins TRBV27 to TRBJ2-7; 9 middle bases align to TRBD2. In nucleotides, the sequence is TGTGCCAGCAGTTTCTCCGGACTAGCGAACTACGAGCAGTACTTC. Its product reads: CASSFSGLANYEQYF.